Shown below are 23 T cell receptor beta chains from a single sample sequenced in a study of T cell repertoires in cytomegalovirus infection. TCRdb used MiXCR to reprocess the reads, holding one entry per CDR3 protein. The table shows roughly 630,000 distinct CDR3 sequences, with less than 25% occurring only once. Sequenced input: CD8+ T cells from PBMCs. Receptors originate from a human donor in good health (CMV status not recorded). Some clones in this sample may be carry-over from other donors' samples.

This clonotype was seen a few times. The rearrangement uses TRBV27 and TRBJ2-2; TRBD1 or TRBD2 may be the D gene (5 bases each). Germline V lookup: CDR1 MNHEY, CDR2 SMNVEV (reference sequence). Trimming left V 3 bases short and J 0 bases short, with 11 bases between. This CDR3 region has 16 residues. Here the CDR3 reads CASSFWGFPNTGELFF. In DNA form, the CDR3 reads TGTGCCAGCAGTTTTTGGGGGTTCCCGAACACCGGGGAGCTGTTTTTT.

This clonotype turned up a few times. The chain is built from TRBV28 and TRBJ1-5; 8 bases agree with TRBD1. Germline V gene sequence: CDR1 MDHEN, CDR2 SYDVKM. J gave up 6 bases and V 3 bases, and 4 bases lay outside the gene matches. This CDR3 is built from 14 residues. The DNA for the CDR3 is TGTGCCAGCAGTTTCACAGGGGGGGTTCAGCCCCAGCATTTT. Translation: CASSFTGGVQPQHF.

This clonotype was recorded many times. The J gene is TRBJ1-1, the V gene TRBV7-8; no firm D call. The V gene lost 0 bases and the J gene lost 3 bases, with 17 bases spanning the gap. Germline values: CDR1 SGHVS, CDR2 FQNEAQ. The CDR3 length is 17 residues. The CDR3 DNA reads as TGTGCCAGCAGCTTAGCGCAAGGGCGATGGGAAGACACTGAAGCTTTCTTT. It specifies CASSLAQGRWEDTEAFF.

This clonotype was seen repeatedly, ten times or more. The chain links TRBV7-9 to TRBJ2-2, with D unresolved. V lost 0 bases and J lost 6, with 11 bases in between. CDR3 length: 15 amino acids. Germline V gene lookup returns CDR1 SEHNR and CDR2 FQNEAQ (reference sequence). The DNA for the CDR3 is TGTGCCAGCAGCTTAGCTCGGACGCCGCCCGGGGAGCTGTTTTTT. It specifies CASSLARTPPGELFF.

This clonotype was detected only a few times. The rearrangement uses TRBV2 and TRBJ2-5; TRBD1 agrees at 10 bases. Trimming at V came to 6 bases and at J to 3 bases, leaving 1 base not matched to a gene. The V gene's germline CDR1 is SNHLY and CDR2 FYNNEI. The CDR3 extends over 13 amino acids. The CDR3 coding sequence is TGTGCCAGCAGGGGACAGGGGAAAGAGACCCAGTACTTC. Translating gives CASRGQGKETQYF.

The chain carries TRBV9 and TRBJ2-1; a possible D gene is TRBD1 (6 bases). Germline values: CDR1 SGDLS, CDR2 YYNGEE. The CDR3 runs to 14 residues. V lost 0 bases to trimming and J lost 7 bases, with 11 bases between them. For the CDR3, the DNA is TGTGCCAGCAGCGTAGGGCCAGGGGTGAATGAGCAGTTCTTC. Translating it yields CASSVGPGVNEQFF.

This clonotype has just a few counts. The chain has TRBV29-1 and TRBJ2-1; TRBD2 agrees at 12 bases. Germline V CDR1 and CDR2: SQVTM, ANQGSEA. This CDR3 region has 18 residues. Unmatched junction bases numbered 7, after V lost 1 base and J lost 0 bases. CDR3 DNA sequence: TGCAGCGTTGAAGGGCTAGCGGGGGGGAAGGGCTCCTACAATGAGCAGTTCTTC. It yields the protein CSVEGLAGGKGSYNEQFF.

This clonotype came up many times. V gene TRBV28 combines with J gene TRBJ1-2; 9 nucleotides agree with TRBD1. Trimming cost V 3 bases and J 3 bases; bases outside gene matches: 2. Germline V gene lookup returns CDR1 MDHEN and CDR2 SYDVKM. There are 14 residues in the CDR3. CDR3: CASSFDRGYYGYTF. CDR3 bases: TGTGCCAGCAGTTTTGACAGGGGGTACTATGGCTACACCTTC.

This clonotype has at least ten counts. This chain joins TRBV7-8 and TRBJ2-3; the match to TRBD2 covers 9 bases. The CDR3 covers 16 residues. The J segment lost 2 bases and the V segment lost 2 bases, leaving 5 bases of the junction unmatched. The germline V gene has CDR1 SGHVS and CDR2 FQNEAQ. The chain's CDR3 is CASSLLAGGHTDTQYF. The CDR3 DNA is TGTGCCAGCAGCTTACTGGCGGGGGGGCACACAGATACGCAGTATTTT.

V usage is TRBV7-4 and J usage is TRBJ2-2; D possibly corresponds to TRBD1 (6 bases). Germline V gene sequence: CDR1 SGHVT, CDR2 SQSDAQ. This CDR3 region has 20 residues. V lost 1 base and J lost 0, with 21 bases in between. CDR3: CASSLGRGRDASANTGELFF. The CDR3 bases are TGTGCCAGCAGCTTAGGCAGGGGAAGAGATGCGTCGGCGAACACCGGGGAGCTGTTTTTT.

The CDR3 loop reads CASSSEGPAYQETQYF. CDR3 bases: TGTGCCAGCAGCTCCGAGGGCCCTGCCTACCAAGAGACCCAGTACTTC. The chain joins TRBV11-2 to TRBJ2-5, with D possibly matching TRBD2 (5 bases). Trimming stripped 4 bases from V and 0 bases from J, with 15 bases between. Germline V gene sequence: CDR1 SGHAT, CDR2 FQNNGV. This CDR3 has 16 residues.

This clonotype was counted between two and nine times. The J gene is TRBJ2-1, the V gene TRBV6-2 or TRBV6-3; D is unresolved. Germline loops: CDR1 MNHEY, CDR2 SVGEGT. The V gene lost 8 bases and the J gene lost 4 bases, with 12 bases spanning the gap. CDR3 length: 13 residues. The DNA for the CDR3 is TGTGCCAGCGTCCAAAAGGGATACAATGAGCAGTTCTTC. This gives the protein CASVQKGYNEQFF.

The CDR3 here is CASSFGRGNEQYF. CDR3 nucleotide sequence: TGTGCCAGCAGTTTTGGAAGGGGTAACGAGCAGTACTTC. This rearrangement joins TRBV27 to TRBJ2-7; D may be TRBD1 (5 bases). The CDR3 totals 13 residues. In germline, CDR1 is MNHEY, CDR2 SMNVEV (reference sequence). Trimming removed 3 bases at V and 5 bases at J, with 11 bases between.

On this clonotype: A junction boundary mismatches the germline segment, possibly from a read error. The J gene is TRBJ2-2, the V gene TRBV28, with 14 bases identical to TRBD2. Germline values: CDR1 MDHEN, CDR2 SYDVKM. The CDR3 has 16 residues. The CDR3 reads CVSSWRLAGGCEELFF. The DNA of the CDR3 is TGTGTCAGCAGTTGGAGACTAGCGGGGGGGTGTGAGGAGCTGTTTTTT.

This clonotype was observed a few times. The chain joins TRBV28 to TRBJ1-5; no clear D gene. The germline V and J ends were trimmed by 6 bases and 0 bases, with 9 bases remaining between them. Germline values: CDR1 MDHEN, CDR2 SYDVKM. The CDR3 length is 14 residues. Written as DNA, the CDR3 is TGTGCCAGCAGCCCTATTAATAGCAATCAGCCCCAGCATTTT. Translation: CASSPINSNQPQHF.

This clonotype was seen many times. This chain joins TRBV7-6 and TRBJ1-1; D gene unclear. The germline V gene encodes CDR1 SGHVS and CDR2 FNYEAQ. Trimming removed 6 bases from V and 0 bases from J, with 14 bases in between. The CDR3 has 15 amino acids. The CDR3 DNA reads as TGTGCCAGCAGGCCTGCGGCGGGCATGAACACTGAAGCTTTCTTT. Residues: CASRPAAGMNTEAFF.

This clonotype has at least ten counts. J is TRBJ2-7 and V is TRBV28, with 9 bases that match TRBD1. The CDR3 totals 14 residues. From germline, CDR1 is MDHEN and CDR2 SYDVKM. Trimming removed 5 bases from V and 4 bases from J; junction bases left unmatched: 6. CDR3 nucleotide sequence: TGTGCCAGCAGTCCTGGACAGGGGCGGTACGAGCAGTACGTC. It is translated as CASSPGQGRYEQYV.

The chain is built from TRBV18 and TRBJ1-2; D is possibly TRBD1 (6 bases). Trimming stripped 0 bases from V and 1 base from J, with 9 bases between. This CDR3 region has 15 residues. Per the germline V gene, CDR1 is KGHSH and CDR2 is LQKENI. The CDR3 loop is CASSPPDSFNYGYTF. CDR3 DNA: TGTGCCAGCTCACCACCGGACAGCTTTAACTATGGCTACACCTTC.

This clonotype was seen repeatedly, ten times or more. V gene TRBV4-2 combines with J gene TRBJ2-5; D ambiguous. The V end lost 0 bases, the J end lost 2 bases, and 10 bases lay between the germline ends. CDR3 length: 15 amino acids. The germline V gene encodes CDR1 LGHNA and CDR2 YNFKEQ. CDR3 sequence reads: CASSQDYSSQETQYF. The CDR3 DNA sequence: TGTGCCAGCAGCCAAGATTACAGCAGTCAAGAGACCCAGTACTTC.

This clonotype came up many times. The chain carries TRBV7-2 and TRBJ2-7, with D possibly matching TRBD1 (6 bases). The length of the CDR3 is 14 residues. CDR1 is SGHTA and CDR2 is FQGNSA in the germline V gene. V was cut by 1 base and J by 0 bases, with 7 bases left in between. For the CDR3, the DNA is TGTGCCAGCAGCTTAGTAGGGGGCTCCTACGAGCAGTACGTC. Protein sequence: CASSLVGGSYEQYV.

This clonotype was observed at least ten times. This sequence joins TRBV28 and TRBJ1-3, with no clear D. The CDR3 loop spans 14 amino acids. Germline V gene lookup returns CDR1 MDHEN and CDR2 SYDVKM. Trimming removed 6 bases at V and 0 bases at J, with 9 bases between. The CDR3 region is CASRTYNSGNTIYF. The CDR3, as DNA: TGTGCCAGCAGGACTTATAACTCTGGAAACACCATATATTTT.

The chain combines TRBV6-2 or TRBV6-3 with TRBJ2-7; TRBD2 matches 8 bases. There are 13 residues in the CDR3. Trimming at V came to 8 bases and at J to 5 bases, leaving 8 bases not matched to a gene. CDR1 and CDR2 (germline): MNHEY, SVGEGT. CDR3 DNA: TGTGCCAGCCTGCACCAGCGGGGGAACGAGCAGTACGTC. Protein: CASLHQRGNEQYV.

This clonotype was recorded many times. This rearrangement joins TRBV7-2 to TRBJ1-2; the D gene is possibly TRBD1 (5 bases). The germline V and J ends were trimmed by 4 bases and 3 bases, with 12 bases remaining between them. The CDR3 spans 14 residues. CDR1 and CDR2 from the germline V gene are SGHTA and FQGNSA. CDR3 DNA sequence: TGTGCCAGCAGCTACTCCGGGACGGACTATGGCTACACCTTC. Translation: CASSYSGTDYGYTF.